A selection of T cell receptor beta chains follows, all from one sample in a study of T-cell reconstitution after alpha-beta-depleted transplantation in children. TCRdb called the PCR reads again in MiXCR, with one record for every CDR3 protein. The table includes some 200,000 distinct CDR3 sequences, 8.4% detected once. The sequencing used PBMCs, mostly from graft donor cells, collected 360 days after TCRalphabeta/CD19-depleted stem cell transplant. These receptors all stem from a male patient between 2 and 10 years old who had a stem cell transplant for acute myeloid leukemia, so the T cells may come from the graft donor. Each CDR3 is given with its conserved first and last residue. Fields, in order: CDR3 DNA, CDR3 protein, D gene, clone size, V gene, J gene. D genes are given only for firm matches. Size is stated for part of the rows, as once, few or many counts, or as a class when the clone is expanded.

CDR3nt: TGCGCCAGCGGCGGACAGGCGAACACCGGGGAGCTGTTTTTT
CDR3aa: CASGGQANTGELFF
d_gene: TRBD1
abundance: many
v_gene: TRBV4-3
j_gene: TRBJ2-2

CDR3nt: TGCAGTGCTAGAAGGGGCGGGGTTTACAATGAGCAGTTCTTC
CDR3aa: CSARRGGVYNEQFF
d_gene: -
abundance: many
v_gene: TRBV20-1
j_gene: TRBJ2-1

CDR3nt: TGTGCCAGCAGTTACAGACAGGGCACAGATACGCAGTATTTT
CDR3aa: CASSYRQGTDTQYF
d_gene: -
abundance: many
v_gene: TRBV6-5
j_gene: TRBJ2-3

CDR3nt: TGTGCCAGCAGCTTAGATAAGAAGGCCGGGGAGCTGTTTTTT
CDR3aa: CASSLDKKAGELFF
d_gene: -
abundance: -
v_gene: TRBV7-9
j_gene: TRBJ2-2

CDR3nt: TGTGCCAGCAGCTTGGAGGGGGTCGATCAGCCCCAGCATTTT
CDR3aa: CASSLEGVDQPQHF
d_gene: -
abundance: many
v_gene: TRBV7-9
j_gene: TRBJ1-5

CDR3nt: TGTGCCAGCAGCTACCCCCTAGCGGGAGGACCCTACCAAGAGACCCAGTACTTC
CDR3aa: CASSYPLAGGPYQETQYF
d_gene: TRBD2
abundance: many
v_gene: TRBV7-9
j_gene: TRBJ2-5

CDR3nt: TGTGCCAGCAGCGGCGCGGCAGATACGCAGTATTTT
CDR3aa: CASSGAADTQYF
d_gene: -
abundance: -
v_gene: TRBV25-1
j_gene: TRBJ2-3

CDR3nt: TGTGCCATCAGTGATCCAAACACCAATCTAGCCTACGAGCAGTACTTC
CDR3aa: CAISDPNTNLAYEQYF
d_gene: -
abundance: many
v_gene: TRBV10-3
j_gene: TRBJ2-7

CDR3nt: TGCAGTGCTAGAGACGCCAGAGGCTCCTACGAGCAGTACTTC
CDR3aa: CSARDARGSYEQYF
d_gene: -
abundance: few
v_gene: TRBV20-1
j_gene: TRBJ2-7

CDR3nt: TGTGCCAGCAGCTTAACGCCCTCTGACACAGATACGCAGTATTTT
CDR3aa: CASSLTPSDTDTQYF
d_gene: -
abundance: many
v_gene: TRBV7-3
j_gene: TRBJ2-3

CDR3nt: TGTGCCAGCAGTGCAGACAACAGGGGCGGAAACACCATATATTTT
CDR3aa: CASSADNRGGNTIYF
d_gene: TRBD1
abundance: many
v_gene: TRBV12-3/TRBV12-4
j_gene: TRBJ1-3

CDR3nt: TGTGCCAGCAGCCCCCCAGAAACAGGGGCGGCCAAAAACATTCAGTACTTC
CDR3aa: CASSPPETGAAKNIQYF
d_gene: TRBD1
abundance: few
v_gene: TRBV3-1
j_gene: TRBJ2-4

CDR3nt: TGTGCCAGCAACCGCCGGACAGTGCCCTCTGGGGCCAACGTCCTGACTTTC
CDR3aa: CASNRRTVPSGANVLTF
d_gene: -
abundance: -
v_gene: TRBV12-3/TRBV12-4
j_gene: TRBJ2-6

CDR3nt: TGTGCCAGCAGCTTATTAGGGGGCGAGTACAATGAGCAGTTCTTC
CDR3aa: CASSLLGGEYNEQFF
d_gene: TRBD1
abundance: many
v_gene: TRBV7-2
j_gene: TRBJ2-1

CDR3nt: TGCGCCAGCAGCTGGACAGGGTCATCGGGGCAGCCCCAGCATTTT
CDR3aa: CASSWTGSSGQPQHF
d_gene: TRBD1
abundance: few
v_gene: TRBV5-1
j_gene: TRBJ1-5

CDR3nt: TGTGCTAGCAGCCCAAACCCGGGACTTCTAGGAGGGGCTTCCTACAATGAGCAGTTCTTC
CDR3aa: CASSPNPGLLGGASYNEQFF
d_gene: -
abundance: -
v_gene: TRBV7-7
j_gene: TRBJ2-1

CDR3nt: TGTGCCAGCAGCATGAGAACCGGGGAGCTGTTTTTT
CDR3aa: CASSMRTGELFF
d_gene: -
abundance: -
v_gene: TRBV7-2
j_gene: TRBJ2-2

CDR3nt: TGTGCCAGCAGTTTGGGGGGGCAGGGGATCCACGAGCAGTACTTC
CDR3aa: CASSLGGQGIHEQYF
d_gene: -
abundance: few
v_gene: TRBV28
j_gene: TRBJ2-7

CDR3nt: TGCGCCAGCAGCCAAGATGGAGATGGGGCCAACGTCCTGACTTTC
CDR3aa: CASSQDGDGANVLTF
d_gene: -
abundance: many
v_gene: TRBV4-1
j_gene: TRBJ2-6

CDR3nt: TGTGCCAGCAGCTTAGTGGGTGGCGGGGGAGGGACAGATACGCAGTATTTT
CDR3aa: CASSLVGGGGGTDTQYF
d_gene: TRBD2
abundance: -
v_gene: TRBV7-2
j_gene: TRBJ2-3

CDR3nt: TGTGCCAGCAGCCCCCAGGGCCGAGGTGGCACTGAAGCTTTCTTT
CDR3aa: CASSPQGRGGTEAFF
d_gene: -
abundance: many
v_gene: TRBV7-2
j_gene: TRBJ1-1

CDR3nt: TGTGCCAGCAGTTTTGACGGTAACACTGAAGCTTTCTTT
CDR3aa: CASSFDGNTEAFF
d_gene: -
abundance: many
v_gene: TRBV28
j_gene: TRBJ1-1

CDR3nt: TGTGCCAGCAAGGTTCACGGTAAAGATACGCAGTATTTT
CDR3aa: CASKVHGKDTQYF
d_gene: -
abundance: -
v_gene: TRBV27
j_gene: TRBJ2-3

CDR3nt: TGTGCCAGCAGTTACTCGCAGGCTGGGGCCAACGTCCTGACTTTC
CDR3aa: CASSYSQAGANVLTF
d_gene: -
abundance: -
v_gene: TRBV6-5
j_gene: TRBJ2-6

CDR3nt: TGCGCCAGCGGACCCGGGACAGGGGGCACTGAAGCTTTCTTT
CDR3aa: CASGPGTGGTEAFF
d_gene: TRBD1
abundance: -
v_gene: TRBV5-1
j_gene: TRBJ1-1

CDR3nt: TGTGCCAGCAGTTTAGCGTCGGGACCCAGGCAGCCCCAGCATTTT
CDR3aa: CASSLASGPRQPQHF
d_gene: -
abundance: few
v_gene: TRBV12-3/TRBV12-4
j_gene: TRBJ1-5

CDR3nt: TGTGCCAGCAGCTTACTTAAGGACACTGAAGCTTTCTTT
CDR3aa: CASSLLKDTEAFF
d_gene: -
abundance: many
v_gene: TRBV7-3
j_gene: TRBJ1-1

CDR3nt: TGTGCCAGCAGCAAAACGCCCGGGACAGGGATTTGCAATGAGCAGTTCTTC
CDR3aa: CASSKTPGTGICNEQFF
d_gene: -
abundance: many
v_gene: TRBV21-1
j_gene: TRBJ2-1

CDR3nt: TGTGCCAGCACCTCAACAGGTGGGGTGAGCAATCAGCCCCAGCATTTT
CDR3aa: CASTSTGGVSNQPQHF
d_gene: -
abundance: -
v_gene: TRBV27
j_gene: TRBJ1-5

CDR3nt: TGCAGTGCTAGAAGGGGACAGGGATACACAGATACGCAGTATTTT
CDR3aa: CSARRGQGYTDTQYF
d_gene: TRBD1
abundance: many
v_gene: TRBV20-1
j_gene: TRBJ2-3

CDR3nt: TGTGCCAGCAGTTTCGGACCGTCCTCTGGGGCCAACGTCCTGACTTTC
CDR3aa: CASSFGPSSGANVLTF
d_gene: -
abundance: many
v_gene: TRBV6-5
j_gene: TRBJ2-6

CDR3nt: TGTTCCAGCAGTTACGGCGGGAAAGCCTACAATGAGCAGTTCTTC
CDR3aa: CSSSYGGKAYNEQFF
d_gene: -
abundance: -
v_gene: TRBV6-5
j_gene: TRBJ2-1

CDR3nt: TGTGCCAGCAGTTTAGTCCCACAGGGAGCCCAGCCCCAGCATTTT
CDR3aa: CASSLVPQGAQPQHF
d_gene: -
abundance: many
v_gene: TRBV12-3/TRBV12-4
j_gene: TRBJ1-5

CDR3nt: TGTGCCAGCAGGCCCGGGGGCTCCACAGATACGCAGTATTTT
CDR3aa: CASRPGGSTDTQYF
d_gene: -
abundance: many
v_gene: TRBV12-3/TRBV12-4
j_gene: TRBJ2-3

CDR3nt: TGCGCCAGCAGCTTGTTACAGGGAACCACTGAAGCTTTCTTT
CDR3aa: CASSLLQGTTEAFF
d_gene: -
abundance: many
v_gene: TRBV5-1
j_gene: TRBJ1-1

CDR3nt: TGTGCCATCCTCAGAGACACCGGGGAGCTGTTTTTT
CDR3aa: CAILRDTGELFF
d_gene: -
abundance: -
v_gene: TRBV2
j_gene: TRBJ2-2

CDR3nt: TGTGCCAGCAGCCCCACTAGCGGCCCGAGCAAGCGCACAGATACGCAGTATTTT
CDR3aa: CASSPTSGPSKRTDTQYF
d_gene: TRBD2
abundance: few
v_gene: TRBV11-1
j_gene: TRBJ2-3

CDR3nt: TGCAGTGCTAGAGATGAAGGACAGGGGATATTCCCTCCGTGCATGAACACTGAAGCTTTCTTT
CDR3aa: CSARDEGQGIFPPCMNTEAFF
d_gene: TRBD1
abundance: few
v_gene: TRBV20-1
j_gene: TRBJ1-1

CDR3nt: TGCGCCAGCAGCTTGCGTCAGGCAGAAGAGACCCAGTACTTC
CDR3aa: CASSLRQAEETQYF
d_gene: -
abundance: many
v_gene: TRBV5-1
j_gene: TRBJ2-5

CDR3nt: TGTGCCAGCAGTTTAATGCAGGGGGCCTACGAGCAGTACTTC
CDR3aa: CASSLMQGAYEQYF
d_gene: TRBD1
abundance: -
v_gene: TRBV27
j_gene: TRBJ2-7

CDR3nt: TGCAGTGTCCCCCTTTTCGAAGGCTACACCTTC
CDR3aa: CSVPLFEGYTF
d_gene: -
abundance: few
v_gene: TRBV20-1
j_gene: TRBJ1-2

CDR3nt: TGCAGCGTTGAAGACACAGATACGCAGTATTTT
CDR3aa: CSVEDTDTQYF
d_gene: -
abundance: few
v_gene: TRBV29-1
j_gene: TRBJ2-3

CDR3nt: TGTGCCAGTAGTTCCCACAGGAACTCCTACAATGAGCAGTTCTTC
CDR3aa: CASSSHRNSYNEQFF
d_gene: -
abundance: many
v_gene: TRBV19
j_gene: TRBJ2-1

CDR3nt: TGTGCCAGCAGTGTTTGGGGAGGTTGGCAGAAGTTCTTC
CDR3aa: CASSVWGGWQKFF
d_gene: -
abundance: few
v_gene: TRBV2
j_gene: TRBJ2-1

CDR3nt: TGTGCCAGCAGTTTTCTTGCAGGGCTGGGCCCAGATACGCAGTATTTT
CDR3aa: CASSFLAGLGPDTQYF
d_gene: -
abundance: -
v_gene: TRBV27
j_gene: TRBJ2-3

CDR3nt: TGTGCCAGCAGTTTATTCGGGAAGGGCGAGCAGTACTTC
CDR3aa: CASSLFGKGEQYF
d_gene: -
abundance: -
v_gene: TRBV12-3/TRBV12-4
j_gene: TRBJ2-7

CDR3nt: TGCAGTGCTTCGACTAGCGGGGTGGGTGATACGCAGTATTTT
CDR3aa: CSASTSGVGDTQYF
d_gene: TRBD2
abundance: many
v_gene: TRBV20-1
j_gene: TRBJ2-3